This TCR beta chain was recorded in a study of blood T cell repertoires in COVID-19 (dated by TCRdb to 2020 to 2021). Regarding the complete study: Collaborator samples came from the United States, Italy and Spain and covered acute and convalescent phases of COVID-19. The prospective study material was composed of cDNA or gDNA derived from T cells, B-cell-depleted T cells, or PBMCs. Deeply sampled blood TCRbeta repertoires from subjects exposed to, actively infected with, or recovered from COVID-19 were included in the dataset. The repertoires were released in a freely available public database intended as a resource for research on the immune response to SARS-CoV-2. The samples were drawn from two sources: the first 160 participants of the ongoing ImmuneRACE study, and 950 to 1,500 subjects contributed by 6 global collaborators. A de-identified subject ID, COVID-19 status, age in years and sex were almost always included in the sample metadata. HLA class I and class II types, where available, came from metadata supplied by the sample provider rather than from assay-based typing.

What the authors observed across the whole study: Clinical and demographic metadata were provided uncurated, with the amount varying by source and participant.

TCRbeta CDR3 regions were amplified from genomic DNA by means of the immunoSEQ Assay, a bias-controlled multiplex PCR. The source study handled its data this way. Within the assay, amplification of reference gene primers was used to estimate how many nucleated cells each sample contained. Sequence reads were collapsed and filtered to measure the absolute abundance of every unique TCRbeta CDR3 rearrangement. Productive Simpson clonality was computed per sample as the square root of Simpson's diversity index over productive rearrangements. TCRdb re-hosts the immuneACCESS table, in-frame sequences only. Its copies lack some clones; in the studies checked, an unresolved V gene accounts for under half of them, and the cause for the rest is not known. That table supplies the V and J calls and clone size; D and trimming were determined from the DNA. The sample has 250,000 or so clones on record, about 91% of them singletons. Jointly, the top ten make up roughly 2.4% of the sample.

In the prospective study, participants were about 18 to 95 years old, resided in about 25 geographic areas of the United States, and were enrolled through a virtual design. To assign participants to cohorts, the prospective study relied on clinical history that participants themselves reported in a screening survey and a study questionnaire. In the prospective study, mobile phlebotomists collected whole blood, serum and a nasopharyngeal or oropharyngeal swab from each participant. Participants in the prospective study had the option to provide additional blood draws and questionnaires over a roughly 2-month period. Before DNA extraction, blood samples from the prospective study were shipped at room temperature or frozen. As to this clone: Its antigen is not yet known. Base-call qualities are not available, and no considerably larger clone is one nucleotide away.

Sequencing was carried out using PBMCs or T cells enriched from blood (not recorded which). The TCR comes from a woman between 40 and 55 years old with acute COVID-19.

The sequence in DNA is TGTGCCAGCAGCTTGTATCGAGCGGGGGTCGGAGATACGCAGTATTTT. Translated, it reads CASSLYRAGVGDTQYF. The chain joins TRBV5-4 to TRBJ2-3; 8 central nucleotides agree with TRBD2. The germline V gene (reference sequence) supplies CDR1 SGHNT and CDR2 YYREEE. The junction shows trimming of 1 base on V and 5 bases on J, and the gene matches do not reach 9 bases of it. The CDR3 goes from the cysteine to the phenylalanine over 16 residues. Of all the DNA, just the CDR3 is kept, 48 bases in frame from base 1.